Below, one TCR beta chain is given with its context. Its antigen is as yet unknown. This entry comes from a study of cytomegalovirus exposure and HLA in healthy donors. PCR involved 60 Vbeta and 13 Jbeta primers. Assay: immunoSEQ multiplex PCR; the TCRdb copy retains only in-frame clones and omits some. The table lists fewer than 150,000 clones, around 82% of them singletons. The CDR3 sequence is 15 residues long. V lost 7 bases, J lost 4 bases, and 12 bases stayed unmatched. Germline CDR1 is SQVTM and CDR2 is ANQGSEA. Study results and caveats: Later on, a genetic analysis was performed. It linked a missense variant in DCLRE1C with V- and J-gene trimming of TCR beta.

The TCR sequence derives from a man aged 45-65 years in good health and CMV-seronegative. The specimen was PBMCs. The chain recombines TRBV29-1 with TRBJ2-7; 11 nucleotides match TRBD2. The chain's CDR3 is CSGYATSGSSYEQYF. In DNA form, the CDR3 reads TGCAGCGGATATGCCACTAGCGGGAGTTCGTACGAGCAGTACTTC.